The entry that follows covers one T cell receptor (beta chain) sequence. Its antigen is still unknown. This specimen comes from a study of cytotoxic CD8 clonotypes in ibrutinib-treated CLL. Profiling relied on immunoSEQ multiplex PCR, and the TCRdb table lists in-frame clones only, not all of them. The table lists around 330,000 clones, roughly 67% of them singletons. The ends lost 4 bases at V and 4 bases at J; junction bases unmatched: 7. Germline V gives CDR1 SGDLS, CDR2 YYNGEE. This CDR3 comprises 15 residues. Overall study findings and caveats: Public clonotypes were uncommon and contracted or stayed stable on treatment. Baseline values of clonality outstripped age-matched healthy donors and followed circulating CD8+ T-cell counts.

The source material was PBMCs, sampled after 36 months of ibrutinib treatment. The chain has TRBV9 and TRBJ2-5, with 10 positions matching TRBD2. The origin of this receptor is a human donor with chronic lymphocytic leukemia. The CDR3 coding sequence is TGTGCCAGCAGCCAACAGCGGGGGGGTGGAGAGACCCAGTACTTC. This gives the protein CASSQQRGGGETQYF.